The sequence of this TCR beta chain was determined in a study of T cell responses to AZD1222 COVID-19 vaccine. The CDR3 sequence is 16 residues long. Germline CDR1 reads LGHDT; CDR2 reads YNNKEL (reference sequence). With 4 bases clipped from V and 4 bases from J, the junction kept 10 bases outside the gene matches. Profiled with immunoSEQ multiplex PCR; TCRdb holds only in-frame clones, not every one. Altogether fewer than 90,000 clones are present, about 82% being singletons, with the ten largest covering 5.6%. V usage is TRBV3-1 (or the pseudogene TRBV3-2) and J usage is TRBJ1-1; 9 nucleotides match TRBD1. The sample here was peripheral blood, taken 28 days after the second AZD1222 dose. The clonotype comes from an adult who received the AZD1222 COVID-19 vaccine. This CDR3 is CASSLRTGVRITEAFF. DNA of the CDR3: TGTGCCAGCAGCCTTCGGACAGGGGTTCGAATCACTGAAGCTTTCTTT.